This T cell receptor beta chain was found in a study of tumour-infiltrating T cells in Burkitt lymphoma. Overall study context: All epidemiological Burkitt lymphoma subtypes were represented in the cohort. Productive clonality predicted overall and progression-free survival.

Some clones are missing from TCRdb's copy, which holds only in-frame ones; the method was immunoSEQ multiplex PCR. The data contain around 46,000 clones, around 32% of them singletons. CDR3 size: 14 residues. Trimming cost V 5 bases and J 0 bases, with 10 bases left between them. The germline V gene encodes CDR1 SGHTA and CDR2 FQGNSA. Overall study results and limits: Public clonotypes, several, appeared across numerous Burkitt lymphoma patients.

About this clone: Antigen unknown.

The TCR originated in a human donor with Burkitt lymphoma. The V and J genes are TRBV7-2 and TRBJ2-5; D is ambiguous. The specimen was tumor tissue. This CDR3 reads CASSPPLYQETQYF. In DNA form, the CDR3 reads TGTGCCAGCAGCCCCCCCCTCTACCAAGAGACCCAGTACTTC.